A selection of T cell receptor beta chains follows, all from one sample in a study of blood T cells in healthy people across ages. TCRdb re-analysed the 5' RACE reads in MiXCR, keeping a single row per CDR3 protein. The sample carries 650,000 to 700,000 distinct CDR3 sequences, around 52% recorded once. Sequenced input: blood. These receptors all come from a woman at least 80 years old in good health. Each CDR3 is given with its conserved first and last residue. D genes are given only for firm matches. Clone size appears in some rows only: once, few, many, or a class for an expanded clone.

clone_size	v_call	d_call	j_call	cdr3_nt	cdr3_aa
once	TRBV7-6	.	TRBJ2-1	TGTGCCAGCAGCGTCCGACTAGGAGACTCATACAATGAGCAGTTCTTC	CASSVRLGDSYNEQFF
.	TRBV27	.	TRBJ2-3	TGTGCCAGCAGTTCCCAGAGACTAGTTGCCTTCCCAGATACGCAGTATTTT	CASSSQRLVAFPDTQYF
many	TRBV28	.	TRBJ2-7	TGTGCCAGCAGTGCGGTAGACGAGCAGTACTTC	CASSAVDEQYF
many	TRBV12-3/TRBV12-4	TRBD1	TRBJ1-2	TGTGCCAGCGTTCCGTGGGACAGGGATAACTATGGCTACACCTTC	CASVPWDRDNYGYTF
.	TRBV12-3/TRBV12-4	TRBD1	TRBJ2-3	TGTGCCAGCAGTTCCGGGACAGTGGAGACAGATACGCAATATTTT	CASSSGTVETDTQYF
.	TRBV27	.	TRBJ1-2	TGTGCCAGCAGTTTAAGTTTGACAACAAACTATGGCTACACCTTC	CASSLSLTTNYGYTF
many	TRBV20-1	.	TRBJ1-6	TGCAGTTCTTGGAGCTCCTATAATTCACCCCTCCACTTT	CSSWSSYNSPLHF
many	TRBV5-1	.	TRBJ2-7	TGCGCCAGCAGCTTGGTTACCCCCCTCCGCGAGCAGTACTTC	CASSLVTPLREQYF
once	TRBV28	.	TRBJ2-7	TGTGCCAGCAGTTCGCCGGGTAATACCTACGAGCAGTACTTC	CASSSPGNTYEQYF
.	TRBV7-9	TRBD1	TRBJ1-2	TGTGCCAGCAGCTTGGTAGGGGGCGCAACCTATGGCTACACCTTC	CASSLVGGATYGYTF
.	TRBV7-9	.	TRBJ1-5	TGTGCCAGCAGCGTTGGTGTGGCCCAGCATTTT	CASSVGVAQHF
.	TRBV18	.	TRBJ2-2	TGTGCCAGCTCACCCCGGGCCGCGAACACCGGGGAGCTGTTTTTT	CASSPRAANTGELFF
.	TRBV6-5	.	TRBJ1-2	TGTGCCAGCAGCCTTAAAAGTGCCTATGGCTACACCTTC	CASSLKSAYGYTF
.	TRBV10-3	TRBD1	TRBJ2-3	TGTGCCATCAATAGGGACAGGGGTACAGATACGCAGTATTTT	CAINRDRGTDTQYF
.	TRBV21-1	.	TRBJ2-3	TGTGCCAGCAGCAAATTTTGGGGGAGCACAGATACGCAGTATTTT	CASSKFWGSTDTQYF
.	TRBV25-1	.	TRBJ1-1	TGTGCCAGCAGTGAGCAAAACGACAAGGCGGCTTTCTTT	CASSEQNDKAAFF
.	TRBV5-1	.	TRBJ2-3	TGCGCCAGCAGCCCGGATGGGGACCGCACAGATACGCAGTATTTT	CASSPDGDRTDTQYF
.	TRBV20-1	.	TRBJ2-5	TGCAGTGCTATCGGACAGCCGACAGAAGAGACCCAGTACTTC	CSAIGQPTEETQYF
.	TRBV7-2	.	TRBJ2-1	TGTGCCAGCAGTTCCTCGACCTACAATGAGCAGTTCTTC	CASSSSTYNEQFF
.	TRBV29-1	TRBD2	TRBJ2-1	TGCAGCGTTGTCAGCACTAGCGGGAGATTATTAGACTCCTACAATGAGCAGTTCTTC	CSVVSTSGRLLDSYNEQFF
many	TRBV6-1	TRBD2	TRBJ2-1	TGTGCCAGCAGTGGAGCGGGAGGGTCCTCCTACAATGAGCAGTTCTTC	CASSGAGGSSYNEQFF
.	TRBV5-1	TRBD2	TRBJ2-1	TGCGCCAGCAGCTCGAAGACTAGCGGGAGTGATAAGCAGTTCTTC	CASSSKTSGSDKQFF
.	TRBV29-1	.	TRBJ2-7	TGCAGCGTTTTCTTGGAGGAGCAGTACTTC	CSVFLEEQYF
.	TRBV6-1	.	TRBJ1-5	TGTGCCGCCAGCGGTCAGCCCCAGCATTTT	CAASGQPQHF